One TCR beta chain is described in this entry. The data derive from a study of blood T cell repertoires in COVID-19. Study-wide background: T cells, B-cell-depleted T cells, or PBMCs provided the cDNA or gDNA that served as material.

V lost 0 bases, J lost 4 bases, and 6 bases lay in between. This CDR3 region has 12 residues. Germline V lookup: CDR1 GTSNPN, CDR2 SVGIG (reference sequence). As handled by the study authors: Amplification of reference gene primers provided the estimated nucleated cell counts. Measured with immunoSEQ multiplex PCR; TCRdb has only the in-frame clones, and not every one. V and J calls and clone size are given by that table; D and trimming were obtained from the DNA. The sample carries approximately 99,000 clones, roughly 84% recorded once. The chain joins TRBV30 to TRBJ1-1; D is unresolved. The sequenced sample was peripheral blood. This clonotype originated in a woman aged 55-70 years in a cohort sampled during active or convalescent COVID-19. The CDR3 spells CAWSVPGTEAFF. CDR3 DNA sequence: TGTGCCTGGAGTGTACCGGGCACTGAAGCTTTCTTT.